What follows describes a single T cell receptor beta chain. Its antigen is still unknown. V was clipped by 3 bases and J by 2 bases, with 11 bases between them. The V gene's germline CDR1 is LGHDT and CDR2 YNNKEL (reference sequence). The CDR3 consists of 15 residues. PBMCs were collected from an approximately 9.2 ml volume of fresh peripheral blood. The record originates from a study of T cells in Graves' hyperthyroidism and ophthalmopathy. The study's findings and limits: Blood also showed most of the thyroid clonotypes that were expanded above 0.001.

There were TCR beta CDR3 regions amplified from RNA transcripts. The TCR CDR3 was amplified in a first-round RT-PCR using the HTBI primer set. One entry per CDR3 protein, called by TCRdb with MiXCR from the multiplex PCR reads. The table shows about 600,000 distinct CDR3 sequences, with roughly 16% occurring only once. Sequencing was carried out using blood. The receptor's source is a woman aged 40 to 55 with Graves' ophthalmopathy. The chain joins TRBV3-1 to TRBJ2-1; tentative D call: TRBD1 (5 bases). The CDR3 protein is CASSQVQGTYNEQFF. Here the CDR3 DNA reads TGTGCCAGCAGCCAGGTCCAGGGCACCTACAATGAGCAGTTCTTC.